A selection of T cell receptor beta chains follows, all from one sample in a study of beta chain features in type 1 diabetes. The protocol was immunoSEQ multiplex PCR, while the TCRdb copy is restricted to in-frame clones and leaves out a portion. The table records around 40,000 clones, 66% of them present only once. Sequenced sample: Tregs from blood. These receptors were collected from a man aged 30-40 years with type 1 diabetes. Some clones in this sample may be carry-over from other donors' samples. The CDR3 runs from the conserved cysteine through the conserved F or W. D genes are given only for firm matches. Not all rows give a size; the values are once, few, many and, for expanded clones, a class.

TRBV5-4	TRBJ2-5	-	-	TGTGCCAGCAGCTTGGCCGGAGGGGGCGGGCTGGAGACCCAGTACTTC	CASSLAGGGGLETQYF
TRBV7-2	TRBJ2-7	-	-	TGTGCCAGCAGCTTATACTACGAGCAGTACTTC	CASSLYYEQYF
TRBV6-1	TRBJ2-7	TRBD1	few	TGTGCCAGCAGACCAACAGGGGGCGGCGAGCAGTACTTC	CASRPTGGGEQYF
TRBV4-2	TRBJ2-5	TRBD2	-	TGTGCCAGCAGCCAAGATCCAATAGCGGGGTATGGGGAGACCCAGTACTTC	CASSQDPIAGYGETQYF
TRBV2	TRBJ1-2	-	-	TGTGCCAGCAGGGCCTCTGGCTATGGCTACACCTTC	CASRASGYGYTF
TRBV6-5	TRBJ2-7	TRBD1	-	TGTGCCAGCACCCGATCCGGGACAGGGGGCTACGAGCAGTACTTC	CASTRSGTGGYEQYF
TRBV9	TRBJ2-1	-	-	TGTGCCAGCAGCGTAGGCAGCTACAATGAGCAGTTCTTC	CASSVGSYNEQFF
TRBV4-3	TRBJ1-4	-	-	TGCGCCAGCAGCCAAGATTGGTTAGGGGCAACTAATGAAAAACTGTTTTTT	CASSQDWLGATNEKLFF
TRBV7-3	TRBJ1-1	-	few	TGTGCCAGCAGCCCGACAGGTGCGGGGGACACTGAAGCTTTCTTT	CASSPTGAGDTEAFF
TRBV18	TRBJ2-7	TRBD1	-	TGTGCCAGCTCACCGGGGACAGGGGTCTCCTACGAGCAGTACTTC	CASSPGTGVSYEQYF
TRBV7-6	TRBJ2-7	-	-	TGTGCCAGCAGCTTAACGCCCAGACTAGGTCAGGGGGGCAACGAGCAGTACTTC	CASSLTPRLGQGGNEQYF
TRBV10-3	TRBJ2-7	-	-	TGTGCCATCAGTGTTAGTCCCGCTCGGGAGCAGTACTTC	CAISVSPAREQYF
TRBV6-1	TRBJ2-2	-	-	TGTGCCAGCAGTGAAGTTGGACACGGTTACACCGGGGAGCTGTTTTTT	CASSEVGHGYTGELFF
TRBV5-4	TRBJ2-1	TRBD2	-	TGTGCCAGCAGCAGTGGGACTAGCGGGGGGGCGGTCGGGAATGAGCAGTTCTTC	CASSSGTSGGAVGNEQFF
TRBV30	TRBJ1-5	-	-	TGTGCCTGGAGTGGACAGTCCAATCAGCCCCAGCATTTT	CAWSGQSNQPQHF
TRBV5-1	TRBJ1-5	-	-	TGCGCCAGCAGCTTGGGACAGCAGGGTCAGCCCCAGCATTTT	CASSLGQQGQPQHF
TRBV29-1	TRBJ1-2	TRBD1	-	TGCAGCGTTGCGATCCCCGGGACAGACTATGGCTACACCTTC	CSVAIPGTDYGYTF
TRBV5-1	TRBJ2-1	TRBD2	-	TGCGCCAGCACCCCCGGGACTAGCGGGTTGAATGAGCAGTTCTTC	CASTPGTSGLNEQFF
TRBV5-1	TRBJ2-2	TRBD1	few	TGCGCCAGCAGCTGGGGACAGGGACAGAACACCGGGGAGCTGTTTTTT	CASSWGQGQNTGELFF
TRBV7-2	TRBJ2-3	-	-	TGTGCCAGCAGCAACAGGGCCATCGGCACAGATACGCAGTATTTT	CASSNRAIGTDTQYF
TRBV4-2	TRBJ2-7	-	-	TGTGCCAGCAGCCAAGATTTAACATTGGGTACTACCTCCTACGAGCAGTACTTC	CASSQDLTLGTTSYEQYF
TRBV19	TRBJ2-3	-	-	TGTGCCAGCCGGAGATTTAGCACAGATACGCAGTATTTT	CASRRFSTDTQYF